Included here is one T cell receptor beta chain sequence, with context. Its antigen is as yet unknown. With a much larger clone just one base away, this may be a read error. The CDR3 does not close with the conserved phenylalanine or tryptophan, likely indicating a read error. These data are taken from a study of molecular identifiers for immune sequencing clone quantification. Listed TCR primers and previously described methods were used for bulk TCR libraries. TCRdb reanalysed the PCR reads using MiXCR and keeps one entry per CDR3 protein. The profile covers 250,000 to 400,000 distinct CDR3 sequences, with about 20% appearing a single time and under 0.95% taken by the ten largest. Findings and caveats of the study: The study reportedly detected spiked Jurkat TCR RNA from one cell among approximately 1 million naive cells.

CD8+CD4-CCR7+CD45RA+ cells were sorted as naive CD8 T cells. This receptor was obtained from a human donor in good health. Some libraries in this study had Jurkat cell RNA spiked in. The sample was naive CD8+ T cells from blood, with Jurkat cell RNA spiked in. Stated subset: FACS-sorted CD8+CD4-CCR7+CD45RA+ naive T cells.

The CDR3 DNA reads TGTGCCAGCAGACTCGTTGGAGCCGGAGGTCAGCCCCAGCATTCT. It encodes CASRLVGAGGQPQHS. This rearrangement joins TRBV27 to TRBJ1-5; D is uncertain. Trimming left V 6 bases short and J 6 bases short, with 18 bases between. The CDR3 has 15 residues. Germline V gene lookup returns CDR1 MNHEY and CDR2 SMNVEV (reference sequence).